The clone carrying this T cell receptor (beta chain) was observed a handful of times. PCR was performed a second time for about 6 to 12 cycles using a sample-barcoded 5' primer and a J-beta primer mix. Researchers report that a template-switch adaptor with 12 random nucleotides tagged each cDNA molecule. TCRdb ran MiXCR on the 5' RACE reads and lists one entry per CDR3 protein. Altogether approximately 760,000 distinct CDR3 sequences are present, 20% to 30% being singletons, with the ten largest covering 9.4%. Each sample gave at least 6 million isolated PBMCs. This sample stems from a study of blood T cells in healthy people across ages. This CDR3 is built from 13 residues. Per germline, CDR1 SGHVS and CDR2 FQNEAQ. The same sample was also studied in work on T cells of mothers and their children. In that study: Over five children and their three healthy Caucasian mothers were the donors. The effect of thymic selection on TCR recombination output is similar between related and unrelated pairs.

The source material was blood. V and J are TRBV7-8 and TRBJ2-5, with D tentatively TRBD1 (6 bases). The tail of the sequence fits TRBJ2-7 better, so the J call may be wrong. The clonotype originates from a boy younger than 18 in good health. The CDR3, as DNA: TGTGCCAGCAAGGACAGCCTCTCCTACGAGCAGTACTTC. Residues: CASKDSLSYEQYF.